A selection of T cell receptor beta chains follows, all from one sample in a study of T cell changes during pregnancy in multiple sclerosis. This table comes from immunoSEQ multiplex PCR, and its TCRdb copy is limited to in-frame clones, with some not included. The data contain roughly 40,000 clones, around 90% of them singletons. Sequenced here: CD4+ T cells from peripheral blood mononuclear cells, sampled after pregnancy. These receptors came from a female donor in good health, enrolled as a control in a pregnancy study. The CDR3 runs from the conserved cysteine through the conserved F or W. Fields, in order: J gene, D gene, V gene, clone size, CDR3 DNA, CDR3 protein. D genes are given only for firm matches. Expanded clones get a size class; other rows say once, few or many, or leave the size out.

j_gene: TRBJ2-3
d_gene: -
v_gene: TRBV7-2
abundance: once
CDR3nt: TGTGCCAGCAGCCAACTCTGGGGGGGCACAGATACGCAGTATTTT
CDR3aa: CASSQLWGGTDTQYF

j_gene: TRBJ1-2
d_gene: TRBD1
v_gene: TRBV5-6
abundance: -
CDR3nt: TGTGCCAGCAGTTGGGGACAGGGGGGCGGCTACACCTTC
CDR3aa: CASSWGQGGGYTF

j_gene: TRBJ1-6
d_gene: -
v_gene: TRBV19
abundance: -
CDR3nt: TGTGCCAGTACTCAGACGGGGGGGAATAATTCACCCCTCCACTTT
CDR3aa: CASTQTGGNNSPLHF

j_gene: TRBJ2-1
d_gene: TRBD1
v_gene: TRBV5-1
abundance: -
CDR3nt: TGCGCCAGCAGATTACAGGGGGCCACGTTCTTC
CDR3aa: CASRLQGATFF

j_gene: TRBJ2-2
d_gene: -
v_gene: TRBV4-2
abundance: once
CDR3nt: TGTGCCAGCAGCCAAGATCTCCTGAACACCGGGGAGCTGTTTTTT
CDR3aa: CASSQDLLNTGELFF

j_gene: TRBJ1-2
d_gene: TRBD1
v_gene: TRBV4-1
abundance: -
CDR3nt: TGCGCCAGCAGCCAAGCCGGGACAGGGGATGGCTACACCTTC
CDR3aa: CASSQAGTGDGYTF

j_gene: TRBJ2-7
d_gene: TRBD1
v_gene: TRBV28
abundance: -
CDR3nt: TGTGCCAGCAGTTCTCCGGGACAGGGGAGCTCCTACGAGCAGTACTTC
CDR3aa: CASSSPGQGSSYEQYF

j_gene: TRBJ2-1
d_gene: TRBD2
v_gene: TRBV6-5
abundance: -
CDR3nt: TGTGCCAGCAGATTAGCGGGGGGCCCGTACAATGAGCAGTTCTTC
CDR3aa: CASRLAGGPYNEQFF

j_gene: TRBJ2-7
d_gene: TRBD1
v_gene: TRBV5-1
abundance: -
CDR3nt: TGCGCCAGCAGCGGGCCGGACAGGGGATACTACGAGCAGTACTTC
CDR3aa: CASSGPDRGYYEQYF

j_gene: TRBJ1-4
d_gene: -
v_gene: TRBV5-1
abundance: -
CDR3nt: TGCGCCAGCAGCTTGTCTGGACAGCTCGATGAAAAACTGTTTTTT
CDR3aa: CASSLSGQLDEKLFF

j_gene: TRBJ2-7
d_gene: -
v_gene: TRBV9
abundance: -
CDR3nt: TGTGCCAGCAGCGGCGGACCATTTAGCGACGAGCAGTACTTC
CDR3aa: CASSGGPFSDEQYF

j_gene: TRBJ2-1
d_gene: TRBD2
v_gene: TRBV19
abundance: once
CDR3nt: TGTGCCAGTAAGGCGGGAGACCTCGTGGGGAATGAGCAGTTCTTC
CDR3aa: CASKAGDLVGNEQFF

j_gene: TRBJ1-1
d_gene: TRBD1
v_gene: TRBV28
abundance: -
CDR3nt: TGTGCCAGCAGCCGTACAGGGGGAGGGACTGAAGCTTTCTTT
CDR3aa: CASSRTGGGTEAFF

j_gene: TRBJ1-1
d_gene: TRBD1
v_gene: TRBV29-1
abundance: -
CDR3nt: TGCAGCGTGGGGAACAGGGGTGGAGCTGAAGCTTTCTTT
CDR3aa: CSVGNRGGAEAFF

j_gene: TRBJ1-1
d_gene: TRBD1
v_gene: TRBV28
abundance: -
CDR3nt: TGTGCCAGCAGTCGGACAGGGGTCAAGTTTACTGAAGCTTTCTTT
CDR3aa: CASSRTGVKFTEAFF

j_gene: TRBJ2-7
d_gene: TRBD2
v_gene: TRBV10-3
abundance: -
CDR3nt: TGTGCCACCCGGGACTACTACGAGCAGTACTTC
CDR3aa: CATRDYYEQYF

j_gene: TRBJ1-2
d_gene: -
v_gene: TRBV5-1
abundance: once
CDR3nt: TGCGCCAGCAGCTTGGGGGGAGATGGCTACACCTTC
CDR3aa: CASSLGGDGYTF

j_gene: TRBJ2-5
d_gene: TRBD2
v_gene: TRBV9
abundance: -
CDR3nt: TGTGCCAGCAGCCCAGGATCCGGGACTAGCGAAAAGACCCAGTACTTC
CDR3aa: CASSPGSGTSEKTQYF

j_gene: TRBJ1-1
d_gene: -
v_gene: TRBV18
abundance: -
CDR3nt: TGTGCCAGCTCACAGGGGATGAACACTGAAGCTTTCTTT
CDR3aa: CASSQGMNTEAFF

j_gene: TRBJ2-3
d_gene: TRBD2
v_gene: TRBV2
abundance: -
CDR3nt: TGTGCCAGCAGTACCAGCGGGGGAACTCGCACAGATACGCAGTATTTT
CDR3aa: CASSTSGGTRTDTQYF

j_gene: TRBJ2-1
d_gene: -
v_gene: TRBV11-2
abundance: -
CDR3nt: TGTGCCAGCAGCTTCTTCAAGGGGGACCCGTTCTTC
CDR3aa: CASSFFKGDPFF

j_gene: TRBJ1-1
d_gene: -
v_gene: TRBV4-1
abundance: -
CDR3nt: TGCGCCAGCAGCTCAACTGAGAGGGACACTGAAGCTTTCTTT
CDR3aa: CASSSTERDTEAFF

j_gene: TRBJ2-6
d_gene: -
v_gene: TRBV2
abundance: -
CDR3nt: TGTGCCAGCAGTGGGGGGCTTGGGGCCAACGTCCTGACTTTC
CDR3aa: CASSGGLGANVLTF

j_gene: TRBJ2-5
d_gene: -
v_gene: TRBV5-1
abundance: -
CDR3nt: TGCGCCAGCAGCTCCGGGGTTCAAGAGACCCAGTACTTC
CDR3aa: CASSSGVQETQYF

j_gene: TRBJ2-1
d_gene: TRBD2
v_gene: TRBV7-3
abundance: -
CDR3nt: TGTGCCAGCAGCTTGGGACTAGCGGGAGTGAATGAGCAGTTCTTC
CDR3aa: CASSLGLAGVNEQFF

j_gene: TRBJ1-1
d_gene: -
v_gene: TRBV29-1
abundance: -
CDR3nt: TGCAGCGTTGTCGGTCGAGACAGCCGAAACACTGAAGCTTTCTTT
CDR3aa: CSVVGRDSRNTEAFF

j_gene: TRBJ2-4
d_gene: -
v_gene: TRBV7-3
abundance: -
CDR3nt: TGTGCCAGCAGCTTAAAGGGGGAGGGAGCCAAAAACATTCAGTACTTC
CDR3aa: CASSLKGEGAKNIQYF

j_gene: TRBJ2-3
d_gene: TRBD2
v_gene: TRBV7-2
abundance: -
CDR3nt: TGTGCCAGCAGCAAAGTAGCGGGAGGGCCGGCAGATACGCAGTATTTT
CDR3aa: CASSKVAGGPADTQYF